Presented here are 2 T cell receptor beta chains from one specimen sequenced in a study of blood T cell repertoires in COVID-19. Assay used: immunoSEQ multiplex PCR; TCRdb lists only in-frame clones, some missing. The sample yields 110,000 or so clones, approximately 90% seen once. Specimen: peripheral blood. Receptors originate from a human donor in a cohort sampled during active COVID-19.

The V call is TRBV24-1, the J call TRBJ2-7; no clear D. This CDR3 has 12 amino acids. Germline CDR1 reads KGHDR; CDR2 reads SFDVKD. V lost 1 base, J lost 6 bases, and 6 bases lay in between. The DNA for the CDR3 is TGTGCCACCAGTGATTTTTACGGCGAGCAGTACTTC. Encoded protein: CATSDFYGEQYF.

The chain has TRBV7-2 and TRBJ1-2; 7 nucleotides align to TRBD1. V shed 4 bases, J shed 4 bases, and the junction held 12 bases outside the gene matches. CDR1 and CDR2 from the germline V gene are SGHTA and FQGNSA. This CDR3 region has 16 residues. The CDR3 DNA is TGTGCCAGCAGCTCCCTCGTCCGACAGGGCGGCTATGGCTACACCTTC. As protein: CASSSLVRQGGYGYTF.